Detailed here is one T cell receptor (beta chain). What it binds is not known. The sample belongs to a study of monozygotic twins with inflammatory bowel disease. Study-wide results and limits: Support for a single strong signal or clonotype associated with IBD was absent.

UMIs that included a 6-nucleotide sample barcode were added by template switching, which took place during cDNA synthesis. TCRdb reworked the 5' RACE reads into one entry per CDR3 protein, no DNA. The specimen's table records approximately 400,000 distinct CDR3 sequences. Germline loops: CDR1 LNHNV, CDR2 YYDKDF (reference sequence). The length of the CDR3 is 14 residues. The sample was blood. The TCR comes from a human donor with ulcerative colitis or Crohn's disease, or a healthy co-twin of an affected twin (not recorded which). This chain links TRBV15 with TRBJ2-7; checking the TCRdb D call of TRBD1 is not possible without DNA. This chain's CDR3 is CATSAQGVSYEQYF.